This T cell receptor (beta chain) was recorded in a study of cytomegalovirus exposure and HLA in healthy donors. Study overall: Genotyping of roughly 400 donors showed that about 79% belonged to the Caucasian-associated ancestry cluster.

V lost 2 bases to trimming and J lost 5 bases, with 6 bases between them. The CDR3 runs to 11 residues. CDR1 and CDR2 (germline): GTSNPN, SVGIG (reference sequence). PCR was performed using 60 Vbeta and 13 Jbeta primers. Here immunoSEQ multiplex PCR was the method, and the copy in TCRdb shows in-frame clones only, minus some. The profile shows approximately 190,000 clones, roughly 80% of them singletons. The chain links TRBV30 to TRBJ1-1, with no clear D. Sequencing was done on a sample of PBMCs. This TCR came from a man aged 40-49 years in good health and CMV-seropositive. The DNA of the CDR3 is TGTGCCTGGAGTTTGTCGACTGAAGCTTTCTTT. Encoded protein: CAWSLSTEAFF. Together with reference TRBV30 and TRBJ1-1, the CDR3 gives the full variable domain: SQTIHQWPATLVQPVGSPLSLECTVEGTSNPNLYWYRQAAGRGLQLLFYSVGIGQISSEVPQNLSASRPQDRQFILSSKKLLLSDSGFYLCAWSLSTEAFFGQGTRLTVV.